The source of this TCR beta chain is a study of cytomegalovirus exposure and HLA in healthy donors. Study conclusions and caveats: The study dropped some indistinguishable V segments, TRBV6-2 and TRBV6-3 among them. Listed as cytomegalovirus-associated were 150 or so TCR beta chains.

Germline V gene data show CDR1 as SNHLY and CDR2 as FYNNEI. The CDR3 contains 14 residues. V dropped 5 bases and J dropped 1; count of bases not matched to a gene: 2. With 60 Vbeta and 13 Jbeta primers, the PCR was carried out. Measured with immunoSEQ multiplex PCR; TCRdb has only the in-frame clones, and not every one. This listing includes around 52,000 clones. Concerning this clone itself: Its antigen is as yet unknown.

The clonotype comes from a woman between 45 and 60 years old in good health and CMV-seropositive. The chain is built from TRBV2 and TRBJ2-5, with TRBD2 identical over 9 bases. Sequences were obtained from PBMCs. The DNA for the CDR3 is TGTGCCAGCAGTCCGACTAGCGGCCAAGAGACCCAGTACTTC. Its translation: CASSPTSGQETQYF.